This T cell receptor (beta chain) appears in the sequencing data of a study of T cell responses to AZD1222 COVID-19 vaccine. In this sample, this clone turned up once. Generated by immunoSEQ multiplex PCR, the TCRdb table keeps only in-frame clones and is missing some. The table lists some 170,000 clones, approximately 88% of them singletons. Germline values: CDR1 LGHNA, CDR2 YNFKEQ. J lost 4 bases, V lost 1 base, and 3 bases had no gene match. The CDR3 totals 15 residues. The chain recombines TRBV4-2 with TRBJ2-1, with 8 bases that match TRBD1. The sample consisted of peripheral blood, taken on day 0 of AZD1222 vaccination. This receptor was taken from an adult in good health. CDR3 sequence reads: CASSQGDRGYNEQFF. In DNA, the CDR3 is TGTGCCAGCAGCCAAGGAGACAGGGGTTACAATGAGCAGTTCTTC.